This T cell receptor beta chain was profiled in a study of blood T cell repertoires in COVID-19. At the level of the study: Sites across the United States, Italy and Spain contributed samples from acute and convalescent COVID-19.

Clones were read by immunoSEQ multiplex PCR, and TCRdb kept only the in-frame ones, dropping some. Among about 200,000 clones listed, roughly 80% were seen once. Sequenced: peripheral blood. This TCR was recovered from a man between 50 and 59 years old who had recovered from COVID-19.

CDR3 in amino acids: CASTDRDYGYTF. The CDR3 DNA follows: TGTGCCAGTACGGACAGGGACTATGGCTACACCTTC. The chain combines TRBV6-5 with TRBJ1-2, with 8 nucleotides matching TRBD1. From germline, CDR1 is MNHEY and CDR2 SVGAGI. Unmatched junction bases numbered 3, after V lost 9 bases and J lost 3 bases. This CDR3 spans 12 amino acids.